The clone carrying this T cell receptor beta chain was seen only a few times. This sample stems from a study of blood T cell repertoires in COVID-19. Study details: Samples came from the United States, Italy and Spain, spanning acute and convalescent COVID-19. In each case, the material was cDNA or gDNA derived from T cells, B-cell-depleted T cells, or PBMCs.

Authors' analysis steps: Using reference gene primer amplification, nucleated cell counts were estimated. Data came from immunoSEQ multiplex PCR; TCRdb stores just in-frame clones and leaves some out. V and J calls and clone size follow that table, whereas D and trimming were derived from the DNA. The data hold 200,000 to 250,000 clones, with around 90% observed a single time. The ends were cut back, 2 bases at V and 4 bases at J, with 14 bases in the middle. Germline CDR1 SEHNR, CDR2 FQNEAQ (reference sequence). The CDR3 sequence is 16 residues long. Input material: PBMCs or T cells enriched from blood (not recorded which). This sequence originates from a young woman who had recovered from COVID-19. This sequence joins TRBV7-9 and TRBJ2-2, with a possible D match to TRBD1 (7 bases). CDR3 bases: TGTGCCAGCAGCTTATGGAGGGGGCGCAGCACCGGGGAGCTGTTTTTT. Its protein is CASSLWRGRSTGELFF.